The 8 T cell receptor beta chains in this list originate from one sample, sequenced in a study of OX40 agonist ivuxolimab in advanced cancers. The data were produced by immunoSEQ multiplex PCR, yet TCRdb's version contains in-frame clones alone and is incomplete. The repertoire includes fewer than 85,000 clones, 85% of them detected once, and around 1.7% sits in the top ten. The sample was CD4+ or CD8+ T cells sorted from blood, taken in a trial of the OX40 agonist ivuxolimab. The receptors derive from an adult with an advanced solid tumor such as melanoma, head and neck, liver or kidney cancer.

Here the CDR3 reads CSDTRGDYGYTF. The CDR3 coding sequence is TGCAGCGACACTCGGGGGGACTATGGCTACACCTTC. This chain connects TRBV29-1 to TRBJ1-2; D is perhaps TRBD1 (5 bases). Trimming pared 7 bases from V and 3 bases from J, leaving 12 bases between. This CDR3 is built from 12 residues. From germline, CDR1 is SQVTM and CDR2 ANQGSEA.

The chain carries TRBV2 and TRBJ1-2, with 10 bases aligning to TRBD1. Germline V lookup: CDR1 SNHLY, CDR2 FYNNEI. Trimming removed 6 bases from V and 8 bases from J; junction bases left unmatched: 9. The CDR3 contains 14 residues. The DNA of the CDR3 is TGTGCCAGCAGCAGGGGACAGGGGCCAGGAGGCTACACCTTC. It encodes CASSRGQGPGGYTF.

The chain carries TRBV5-1 and TRBJ1-4; D is unresolved. Germline V gene sequence: CDR1 SGHRS, CDR2 YFSETQ. Trimming cost V 3 bases and J 5 bases, with 20 bases left between them. The CDR3 length is 17 residues. The CDR3 sequence is CASSSSPDGGVNEKLFF. CDR3 coding DNA: TGCGCCAGCAGCTCATCCCCGGACGGTGGAGTGAATGAAAAACTGTTTTTT.

The chain couples TRBV21-1 to TRBJ2-4; the D segment call TRBD2 is taken from the table without a DNA check. TRBV21-1 is a pseudogene locus. The CDR3 runs 18 residues. The DNA for the CDR3 is TGTGCCAGCAGCAAAGTAACTAGCGGGAGAGAGGCCAAAAACATTCAGTACTTC. Its translation: CASSKVTSGREAKNIQYF.

The chain joins TRBV6-6 to TRBJ1-1, with 8 bases identical to TRBD1. Germline V lookup: CDR1 MNHNY, CDR2 SVGAGI (reference sequence). This CDR3 region has 16 residues. V shed 8 bases, J shed 4 bases, and the junction held 15 bases outside the gene matches. The CDR3 spells CASFAPPDRDSTEAFF. In DNA, the CDR3 is TGTGCCAGCTTTGCCCCCCCGGACAGGGATAGCACTGAAGCTTTCTTT.

This chain connects TRBV5-6 to TRBJ1-5; D is unresolved. CDR3 length equals 14 residues. Trimming removed 2 bases at V and 0 bases at J, with 6 bases between. CDR1 and CDR2 (germline): SGHDT, YYEEEE. CDR3 region: CASSFSLSNQPQHF. The CDR3 DNA is TGTGCCAGCAGCTTCAGTCTTAGCAATCAGCCCCAGCATTTT.

The gene calls are TRBV11-3 and TRBJ2-1; TRBD2 agrees at 11 bases. The CDR3 runs to 17 residues. From germline, CDR1 is SGHNT and CDR2 YENEEA. With V trimmed by 1 base and J by 8 bases, 10 bases remained unmatched. CDR3 DNA: TGTGCCAGCAGCTTAGGTGCCGCTAGCGGGAGGACCCATGAGCAGTTCTTC. This encodes CASSLGAASGRTHEQFF.

The V call is TRBV27, the J call TRBJ2-7; 13 positions agree with TRBD2. V shed 4 bases, J shed 6 bases, and the junction held 15 bases outside the gene matches. Germline lookup yields CDR1 MNHEY and CDR2 SMNVEV (reference sequence). The CDR3 totals 18 residues. The CDR3 DNA is TGTGCCAGCAGTTCACTCTCGGGACTAGCGGGACTAAAGGGCGAGCAGTACTTC. Translation: CASSSLSGLAGLKGEQYF.